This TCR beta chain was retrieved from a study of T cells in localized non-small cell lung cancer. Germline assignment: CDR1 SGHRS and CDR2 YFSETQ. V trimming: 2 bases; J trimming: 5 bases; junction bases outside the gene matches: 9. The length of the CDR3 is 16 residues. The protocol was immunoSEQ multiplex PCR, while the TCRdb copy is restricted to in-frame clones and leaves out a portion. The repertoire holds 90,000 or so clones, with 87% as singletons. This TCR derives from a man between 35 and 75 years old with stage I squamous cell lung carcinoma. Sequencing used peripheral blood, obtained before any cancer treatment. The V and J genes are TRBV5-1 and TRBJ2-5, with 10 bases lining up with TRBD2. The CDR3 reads CASSFPSGSSRETQYF. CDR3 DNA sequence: TGCGCCAGCAGCTTTCCTAGCGGGAGCTCTCGGGAGACCCAGTACTTC.